These T cell receptor beta chains were read from a single sample in a study of blood T cell repertoires in COVID-19. Assay: immunoSEQ multiplex PCR; the TCRdb copy retains only in-frame clones and omits some. The sample yields around 130,000 clones, 80% to 90% seen once. The specimen sequenced was PBMCs or T cells enriched from blood (not recorded which). The source of these receptors is a woman in her fifties or sixties who had recovered from COVID-19. Each CDR3 is given with its conserved first and last residue.

V: TRBV29-1; length: 13; J: TRBJ2-2; CDR3: CSARTTGTGELFF
V: TRBV2; length: 17; J: TRBJ2-3; CDR3: CASSELQLAGSTDTQYF
V: TRBV4-1; length: 14; J: TRBJ2-3; CDR3: CASSNSGGSVAQYF
V: TRBV5-1; length: 11; J: TRBJ2-7; CDR3: CASTQNYEQYF
V: TRBV5-1; length: 15; J: TRBJ2-2; CDR3: CASSRGLDDTGELFF
V: TRBV7-8; length: 13; J: TRBJ1-1; CDR3: CASSSMLDTEAFF
V: TRBV27; length: 13; J: TRBJ2-2; CDR3: CASSPVNTGELFF
V: TRBV3-1/TRBV3-2; length: 14; J: TRBJ1-6; CDR3: CASSQGGKNSPLHF
V: TRBV15; length: 15; J: TRBJ1-2; CDR3: CATSNTTGSAYGYTF
V: TRBV6-1; length: 14; J: TRBJ1-5; CDR3: CASSDWTGNQPQHF
V: TRBV24-1; length: 18; J: TRBJ2-3; CDR3: CATSDLDCAGLLTDTQYF
V: TRBV5-4; length: 15; J: TRBJ1-1; CDR3: CASSASQEGGTEAFF
V: TRBV19; length: 13; J: TRBJ2-7; CDR3: CASRSPGTYEQYF
V: TRBV11-2; length: 13; J: TRBJ1-2; CDR3: CASSRSGVYGYTF
V: TRBV5-1; length: 15; J: TRBJ1-5; CDR3: CASSLQGMVNQPQHF
V: TRBV9; length: 15; J: TRBJ2-3; CDR3: CASSGTGATTDTQYF
V: TRBV4-2; length: 15; J: TRBJ2-3; CDR3: CASSQEAGGADTQYF
V: TRBV12-3/TRBV12-4; length: 13; J: TRBJ1-2; CDR3: CASSWSGNYGYTF
V: TRBV12-3/TRBV12-4; length: 11; J: TRBJ1-2; CDR3: CASQGAGGYTF
V: TRBV6-4; length: 13; J: TRBJ1-2; CDR3: CASSDSAVYGYTF
V: TRBV3-1/TRBV3-2; length: 13; J: TRBJ1-2; CDR3: CASSLDSGYGYTF
V: TRBV19; length: 15; J: TRBJ1-5; CDR3: CASSIDSYSNQPQHF
V: TRBV2; length: 14; J: TRBJ1-4; CDR3: CASNSLYSREKLFF
V: TRBV30; length: 12; J: TRBJ2-3; CDR3: CAWGGGTDTQYF
V: TRBV7-9; length: 15; J: TRBJ2-1; CDR3: CASSLAGGPGNEQFF
V: TRBV18; length: 18; J: TRBJ1-2; CDR3: CASSPTAGQMNTNYGYTF
V: TRBV6-6; length: 17; J: TRBJ1-4; CDR3: CASSQDTLGATNEKLFF
V: TRBV4-1; length: 16; J: TRBJ2-1; CDR3: CASSQDSSGAYNEQFF
V: TRBV5-6; length: 15; J: TRBJ2-4; CDR3: CASSSRGGSEYIQYF
V: TRBV29-1; length: 15; J: TRBJ2-7; CDR3: CSVDGAGVPSYEQYF
V: TRBV11-3; length: 15; J: TRBJ1-1; CDR3: CASSLGQGLNTEAFF
V: TRBV19; length: 16; J: TRBJ1-4; CDR3: CASSMRAGDGEEKLFF
V: TRBV19; length: 13; J: TRBJ1-2; CDR3: CASTPALLDGYTF
V: TRBV10-1; length: 13; J: TRBJ2-7; CDR3: CASSYGQGSEQYF
V: TRBV19; length: 14; J: TRBJ1-3; CDR3: CASSMEGRRETIYF
V: TRBV11-2; length: 15; J: TRBJ1-3; CDR3: CASSLEGLPGNTIYF
V: TRBV4-1; length: 15; J: TRBJ1-2; CDR3: CASSQDSETGAGYTF
V: TRBV24-1; length: 14; J: TRBJ1-5; CDR3: CATSDPHSNQPQHF
V: TRBV11-2; length: 15; J: TRBJ1-1; CDR3: CASSLEEGGATEAFF
V: TRBV4-1; length: 16; J: TRBJ1-6; CDR3: CASSQVQGGGNSPLHF
V: TRBV9; length: 15; J: TRBJ2-3; CDR3: CASSVQGGGTDTQYF
V: TRBV10-3; length: 23; J: TRBJ2-7; CDR3: CAISESMGQGSGTSGGALYEQYF
V: TRBV30; length: 11; J: TRBJ1-5; CDR3: CAWGMRQPQHF
V: TRBV5-1; length: 15; J: TRBJ2-3; CDR3: CASSSQGLTTDTQYF
V: TRBV6-5; length: 15; J: TRBJ1-2; CDR3: CASSYSTGVGYGYTF
V: TRBV9; length: 15; J: TRBJ2-5; CDR3: CASSVATGAWETQYF
V: TRBV29-1; length: 18; J: TRBJ2-3; CDR3: CSVEDPFGLAFSTDTQYF
V: TRBV5-1; length: 14; J: TRBJ1-6; CDR3: CASSFGRADSPLHF
V: TRBV7-3; length: 13; J: TRBJ2-5; CDR3: CASSTGNQETQYF
V: TRBV18; length: 19; J: TRBJ1-1; CDR3: CASSPRDGTGGQVPKEAFF
V: TRBV4-1; length: 16; J: TRBJ1-5; CDR3: CASSDRGTGSNQPQHF
V: TRBV5-6; length: 15; J: TRBJ1-2; CDR3: CASSSTGDFNYGYTF